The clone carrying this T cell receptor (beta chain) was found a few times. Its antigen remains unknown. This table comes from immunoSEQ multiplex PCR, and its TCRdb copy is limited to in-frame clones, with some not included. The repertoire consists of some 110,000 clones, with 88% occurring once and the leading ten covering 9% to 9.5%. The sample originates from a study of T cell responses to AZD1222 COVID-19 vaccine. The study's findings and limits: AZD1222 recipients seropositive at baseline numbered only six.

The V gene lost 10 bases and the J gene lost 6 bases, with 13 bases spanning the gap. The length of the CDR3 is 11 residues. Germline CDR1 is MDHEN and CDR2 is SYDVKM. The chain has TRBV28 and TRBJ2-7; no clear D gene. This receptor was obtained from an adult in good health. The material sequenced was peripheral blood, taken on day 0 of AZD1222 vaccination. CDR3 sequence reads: CATTRWLEQYF. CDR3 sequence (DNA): TGTGCCACGACCCGATGGCTCGAGCAGTACTTC.